A single sample gave rise to the 8 T cell receptor beta chains below, sequenced in a study of Ad26.COV2.S vaccination and SARS-CoV-2 variants. Produced via immunoSEQ multiplex PCR; TCRdb's table is partial and in-frame only. The sample records roughly 300,000 clones, 88% being singletons. Treatment noted: 19 received Ad26.COV2.S at low or high dose, single or two shots; roughly 5 received placebo; per-sample allocation not given. Sampling occurred on day 63 after the first vaccine or placebo injection. The material sequenced was peripheral blood, taken in a trial of Ad26.COV2.S vaccine versus placebo. The receptors were gathered from a person between 18 and 65 years old who received the Ad26.COV2.S COVID-19 vaccine or a placebo.

V is TRBV27 and J is TRBJ2-7, with D possibly matching TRBD2 (6 bases). Trimming stripped 5 bases from V and 3 bases from J, with 20 bases between. This CDR3 is 16 amino acids long. Looked up from germline, CDR1 is MNHEY and CDR2 is SMNVEV (reference sequence). This CDR3 is CASSGPGKRAYYEQYF. The CDR3 DNA reads as TGTGCCAGCAGTGGACCTGGTAAGCGGGCGTACTACGAGCAGTACTTC.

This chain joins TRBV4-3 and TRBJ2-6, with a tentative D call TRBD1 (6 bases). CDR1 is LGHNA, CDR2 YSLEER, per germline. This CDR3 contains 15 residues. V lost 4 bases, J lost 1 base, and 8 bases lay in between. CDR3 sequence: CASSPQGSGANVLTF. The CDR3 DNA reads as TGCGCCAGCAGCCCTCAGGGGTCTGGGGCCAACGTCCTGACTTTC.

The chain couples TRBV5-6 to TRBJ1-2; D perhaps matches TRBD1 (6 bases). V was trimmed by 3 bases and J by 2 bases, leaving 11 bases between them. Per germline, CDR1 SGHDT and CDR2 YYEEEE. The CDR3 is made up of 14 amino acids. The DNA of the CDR3 is TGTGCCAGCAGCTGGCAAACAGGGAACTATGGCTACACCTTC. Translation: CASSWQTGNYGYTF.

The V call is TRBV7-8, the J call TRBJ2-7; TRBD2 matches at 10 bases. The ends lost 3 bases at V and 4 bases at J; junction bases unmatched: 6. There are 15 residues in the CDR3. Germline CDR1 SGHVS, CDR2 FQNEAQ. The CDR3 DNA follows: TGTGCCAGCAGCTTGCTCCGGACTAGCGGTTACGAGCAGTACTTC. Protein sequence: CASSLLRTSGYEQYF.

CDR3 loop: CASSLGGFGANVLTF. In DNA form, the CDR3 reads TGTGCCAGCAGCTTAGGGGGGTTCGGGGCCAACGTCCTGACTTTC. The chain is built from TRBV7-2 and TRBJ2-6; the D call may be TRBD1 or TRBD2 (5 bases each). Trimming stripped 1 base from V and 4 bases from J, with 8 bases between. This CDR3 region has 15 residues. The germline V gene has CDR1 SGHTA and CDR2 FQGNSA. Full variable domain (outside the CDR3, taken from reference TRBV7-2 and TRBJ2-6): GAGVSQSPSNKVTEKGKDVELRCDPISGHTALYWYRQSLGQGLEFLIYFQGNSAPDKSGLPSDRFSAERTGGSVSTLTIQRTQQEDSAVYLCASSLGGFGANVLTFGAGSRLTVL.

This sequence joins TRBV19 and TRBJ2-7; 7 nucleotides align to TRBD1. The V segment lost 3 bases and the J segment 3 bases; nucleotides outside the gene matches: 5. The CDR3 has 14 residues. Germline V CDR1 and CDR2: LNHDA, SQIVND (reference sequence). The CDR3 is CASSIRTGVYEQYF. The CDR3 DNA follows: TGTGCCAGTAGTATTAGAACAGGGGTCTACGAGCAGTACTTC.

This chain connects TRBV28 to TRBJ2-7; 13 bases are a match to TRBD2. The germline CDR1 and CDR2 sequences are MDHEN and SYDVKM. The length of the CDR3 is 17 residues. Trimming at V came to 2 bases and at J to 5 bases, leaving 9 bases not matched to a gene. The CDR3 is CASSLRGTSGVGHEQYF. CDR3 DNA: TGTGCCAGCAGTTTAAGAGGGACTAGCGGGGTGGGGCACGAGCAGTACTTC.

This clone was seen just once. This rearrangement joins TRBV6-5 to TRBJ1-2; D not resolved. CDR3 length: 12 residues. In germline, CDR1 is MNHEY, CDR2 SVGAGI. Deletions cut 6 bases from V and 6 bases from J, with 11 bases between. The CDR3 loop is CASSLALNGYTF. Here the CDR3 DNA reads TGTGCCAGCAGCCTTGCCTTGAATGGCTACACCTTC.